Following are 5 T cell receptor beta chains from one sample sequenced in a study of vaccination effects on CD4 cells after COVID-19. Clones were read by immunoSEQ multiplex PCR, and TCRdb kept only the in-frame ones, dropping some. The data hold over 45,000 clones, with 55% to 75% observed a single time. The ViraFEST assay expanded antigen-specific CD4+ T cells with viral peptide pools before sequencing. After less than 11 days in culture, the CD4+ T cells were isolated. In the vaccine recipients, nucleocapsid antibodies were negative and there was no prior SARS-CoV-2 infection. Their cognate antigens are unknown. The sample in question was CD4+ T cells from PBMCs cultured with SARS-CoV-2 spike peptides, obtained before COVID-19 vaccination. The source of these receptors is a human donor who received a COVID-19 vaccine.

The rearrangement joins TRBV5-5 to TRBJ2-7; 12 nucleotides line up with TRBD2. The CDR3 consists of 16 residues. V shed 4 bases, J shed 2 bases, and the junction held 7 bases outside the gene matches. CDR1 is SGHKS and CDR2 is YYEKEE in the germline V gene (reference sequence). The CDR3 region has the DNA TGTGCCAGCAGCACCACTAGCGGGAGGTCAGCCTACGAGCAGTACTTC. It encodes CASSTTSGRSAYEQYF.

The sample holds a few counts of this clone. The genes are TRBV5-8 and TRBJ1-2, with 9 bases identical to TRBD1. CDR1 SGHTS and CDR2 YDEGEE come from the germline V gene. V shed 0 bases and J 5 bases; nucleotides not matched to a gene: 2. The CDR3 is 14 amino acids. This CDR3 is CASSLGGQGYGYTF. In DNA form, the CDR3 reads TGTGCCAGCAGCTTGGGGGGACAGGGATATGGCTACACCTTC.

The genes are TRBV2 and TRBJ1-5; D is ambiguous. This CDR3 has 15 residues. CDR1 and CDR2 from the germline V gene are SNHLY and FYNNEI. The V gene lost 9 bases and the J gene lost 0 bases, with 15 bases spanning the gap. The CDR3 DNA reads TGTGCCAGTTCCCCGACGAGTAATAGCAATCAGCCCCAGCATTTT. This translates into CASSPTSNSNQPQHF.

V usage is TRBV29-1 and J usage is TRBJ2-1, with 9 bases matching TRBD2. Trimming at V came to 7 bases and at J to 5 bases, leaving 6 bases not matched to a gene. The CDR3 loop spans 13 amino acids. The germline V gene encodes CDR1 SQVTM and CDR2 ANQGSEA. CDR3: CSGAGTSNNEQFF. CDR3 nucleotide sequence: TGCAGCGGTGCCGGGACTAGCAACAATGAGCAGTTCTTC.

This clone was detected only a few times. The chain has TRBV11-2 and TRBJ2-4; a possible D gene is TRBD1 (6 bases). V dropped 6 bases and J dropped 0 bases, with 18 bases sitting between them. This CDR3 is built from 17 residues. Germline-derived CDR1 and CDR2 are SGHAT and FQNNGV. CDR3 in DNA: TGTGCCAGCAGGCCGTTCGGGACAAACTTAGCCAAAAACATTCAGTACTTC. It specifies CASRPFGTNLAKNIQYF.